Listed below are T cell receptor beta chains from one sample, sequenced in a study of CD8+CD57+ T cells in acquired aplastic anemia. TCRdb redid the calling of the reads with MiXCR, one entry per CDR3 protein. Of 150,000 to 200,000 distinct CDR3 sequences in the sample, about half were seen once. Sequenced: sorted CD4+, CD8+, or CD8+CD57+ T cells (not recorded which) from PBMCs. All receptors come from a human donor with aplastic anemia. The CDR3 runs from the conserved cysteine through the conserved F or W. Fields, in order: CDR3 length, J gene, clone size, D gene, V gene, CDR3 DNA, CDR3 protein. D genes are given only for firm matches. Size values are once, few and many counts, or a class for expanded clones, and some rows have none.

14,TRBJ1-5,NA,NA,TRBV12-3/TRBV12-4,TGTGCCAGCAGTTTTCTGGGGTTGGATCAGCCCCAGCATTTT,CASSFLGLDQPQHF
15,TRBJ1-4,many,NA,TRBV9,TGTGCCAGCAGCAGTAGGTCCAACACTAATGAAAAACTGTTTTTT,CASSSRSNTNEKLFF
14,TRBJ2-5,NA,TRBD1,TRBV20-1,TGCAGTGCTAGGGGACAGGTGGTAGGAGAGACCCAGTACTTC,CSARGQVVGETQYF
11,TRBJ1-2,few,NA,TRBV2,TGTGCCAGCGCATCTAACTATGGCTACACCTTC,CASASNYGYTF
14,TRBJ1-6,NA,TRBD1,TRBV29-1,TGCACCGGTAGGGGACAGGGTGATAATTCACCCCTCCACTTT,CTGRGQGDNSPLHF
11,TRBJ2-7,NA,NA,TRBV7-8,TGTGCCAGCAGCTTAGAACACGAGCAGTACTTC,CASSLEHEQYF
14,TRBJ1-4,NA,NA,TRBV10-3,TGTGCCATCAGTGATCCACAGGGTTTTGAAAAACTGTTTTTT,CAISDPQGFEKLFF
13,TRBJ1-6,NA,NA,TRBV20-1,TGCAGTGCTAGGGGATCTCGGGATTCACCCCTCCACTTT,CSARGSRDSPLHF
13,TRBJ2-7,NA,TRBD1,TRBV20-1,TGCGGCCTGGACAGGCTGAGCTCCTACGAGCAGTACTTC,CGLDRLSSYEQYF
12,TRBJ2-7,NA,NA,TRBV14,TGTGCCAGCAGCCAGACCGCCTACGAGCAGTACTTC,CASSQTAYEQYF
13,TRBJ2-2,once,NA,TRBV25-1,TGTGCCAGCATTGGGGAGAACACCGGGGAGCTGTTTTTT,CASIGENTGELFF
13,TRBJ2-5,once,NA,TRBV10-3,TGTGCCATCAGTGAAAGGACAGCAGAGACCCAGTACTTC,CAISERTAETQYF
14,TRBJ1-5,NA,NA,TRBV6-2/TRBV6-3,TGTGCCAGCAGCTACGGGGATGGCAATCAGCCCCAGCATTTT,CASSYGDGNQPQHF
18,TRBJ2-1,once,TRBD2,TRBV2,TGTGCCAGCAGACCTAGCGGGGGTGGAGACAGGAGGACCAATGAGCAGTTCTTC,CASRPSGGGDRRTNEQFF
15,TRBJ2-1,once,TRBD2,TRBV11-1,TGTGCCAGCAGCTTATCGCGGGGGGACTACAATGAGCAGTTCTTC,CASSLSRGDYNEQFF
14,TRBJ1-1,many,TRBD1,TRBV6-1,TGTGCCAGCAGTTGGGGATTGGGACAGGGTGAAGCTTTCTTT,CASSWGLGQGEAFF
14,TRBJ2-7,few,TRBD1,TRBV4-3,TGCGCCAGCAGCCAAGTAGGGGACAGGGACGAGCAGTACTTC,CASSQVGDRDEQYF
12,TRBJ2-3,many,TRBD2,TRBV7-2,TGTGCCAGCAGCAACGGGGGGGATACGCAGTATTTT,CASSNGGDTQYF
14,TRBJ1-2,NA,TRBD1,TRBV15,TGTGCCACCAGCAGAGAGAACAGGGGGCATGGCTACACCTTC,CATSRENRGHGYTF